This TCR beta chain was identified in a study of blood T cell repertoires in COVID-19. Study-wide context: Samples representing acute and convalescent COVID-19 were sourced from the United States, Italy and Spain.

The table came from immunoSEQ multiplex PCR; TCRdb's copy has only in-frame clones and leaves some out. The repertoire has around 200,000 clones, 86% of them found once; the top ten carry around 4.5%. The receptor's source is a woman aged 25 to 39 who had been exposed to COVID-19. The source material was PBMCs or T cells enriched from blood (not recorded which).

The CDR3 nucleotides read TGCGCCAGCAGCTTGGATACGGGTATGAACACTGAAGCTTTCTTT. It specifies CASSLDTGMNTEAFF. The chain links TRBV5-1 to TRBJ1-1; no clear D gene. Trimming pared 0 bases from V and 0 bases from J, leaving 9 bases between. The CDR3 is made up of 15 amino acids. Germline CDR1 and CDR2: SGHRS and YFSETQ.